This T cell receptor beta chain was sequenced for a study of early T cells in non-severe SARS-CoV-2 infection. As for the study in general: It was bulk RNA from unsorted whole blood that was sequenced, and the chains were unpaired.

Whole-study results and caveats: Private and CD4 specificities were missed by VDJdb matching, which favored anti-spike CD8 responses.

This clonotype has ten or more counts. Its specificity is unknown. Researchers tagged individual cDNA molecules with unique molecular identifiers. TCRdb re-called the 5' RACE reads with MiXCR, one entry per CDR3 protein. The sample has fewer than 35,000 distinct CDR3 sequences, around 5.8% seen once. The V gene's germline CDR1 is WSHSY and CDR2 SAAADI. V was pared by 3 bases and J by 1 base, with 12 bases between. The length of the CDR3 is 15 residues. The chain uses TRBV10-2 and TRBJ1-1; no definite D call. The sequence was obtained from an adult who was a healthcare worker with PCR-confirmed SARS-CoV-2 infection or an uninfected control (not recorded which). The sample comprised whole blood. The CDR3 DNA sequence: TGCGCCAGCAGTGACAGACGGGGAACGAACACTGAAGCTTTCTTT. Protein sequence: CASSDRRGTNTEAFF.